This T cell receptor (beta chain) appears in the sequencing data of a study of spatial heterogeneity in lung cancer. Turning to the study itself: PBMC samples from follow-up, when available, were sequenced at a median of around 23 months post-resection.

Every individual TCR cDNA molecule carried its own unique molecular identifier, which allowed correction of PCR and sequencing errors. A single record per CDR3 protein comes from TCRdb applying MiXCR to the 5' RACE reads. The table shows 95,000 to 130,000 distinct CDR3 sequences, with 12% occurring only once. Study-level findings and limits: Tumor TCRs that were ubiquitous and expanded showed up in blood more at resection than follow-up.

V was trimmed by 1 base and J by 6 bases, leaving 15 bases between them. Germline V gene data show CDR1 as DFQATT and CDR2 as SNEGSKA (reference sequence). The CDR3 totals 15 residues. Time point meaning: blood at routine non-recurrence follow-up after resection. Unsorted whole RNA from tumor, nontumor lung or frozen PBMC underwent sequencing. This clonotype was found a few times. Its matching antigen is unknown. The sequencing here drew on PBMCs, taken at follow-up. V and J are TRBV20-1 and TRBJ1-4; the D gene is possibly TRBD1 (5 bases). The clonotype originates from a male donor with early-stage non-small cell lung cancer. CDR3 loop: CSARGPQGFDEKLFF. The CDR3 DNA reads TGCAGTGCTAGAGGGCCTCAGGGCTTTGATGAAAAACTGTTTTTT.